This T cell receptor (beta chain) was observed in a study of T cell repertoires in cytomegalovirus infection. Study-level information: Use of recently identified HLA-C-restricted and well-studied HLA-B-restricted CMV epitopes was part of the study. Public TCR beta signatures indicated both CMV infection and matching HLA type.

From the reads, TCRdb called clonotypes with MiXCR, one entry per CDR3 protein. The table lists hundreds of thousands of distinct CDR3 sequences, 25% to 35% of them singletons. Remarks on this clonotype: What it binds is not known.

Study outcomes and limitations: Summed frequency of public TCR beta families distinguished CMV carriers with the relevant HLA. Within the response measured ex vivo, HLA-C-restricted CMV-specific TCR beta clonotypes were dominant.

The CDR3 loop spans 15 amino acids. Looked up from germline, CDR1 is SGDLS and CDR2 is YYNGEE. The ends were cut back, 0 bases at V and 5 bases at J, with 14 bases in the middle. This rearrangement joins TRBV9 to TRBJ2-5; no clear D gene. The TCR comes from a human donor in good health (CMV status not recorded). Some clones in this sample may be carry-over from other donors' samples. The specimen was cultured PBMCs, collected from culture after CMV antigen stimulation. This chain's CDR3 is CASSVGGGKLETQYF. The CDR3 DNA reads TGTGCCAGCAGCGTAGGCGGCGGCAAACTTGAGACCCAGTACTTC.